The entry that follows covers one TCR beta chain sequence. Within the sample, other DNA sequences also encode this same CDR3. Cohort assignment relied on participant-reported clinical history. In the original processing: Reference gene primer amplification yielded estimated nucleated cell counts. The assay was immunoSEQ multiplex PCR, and TCRdb's table has in-frame clones only and misses some. For V, J and clone size, that table is used; D and trimming come from the DNA. The sample includes roughly 190,000 clones, roughly 89% of them seen just once. This record comes from a study of blood T cell repertoires in COVID-19. The CDR3 loop spans 13 amino acids. Trimming removed 1 base at V and 3 bases at J, with 7 bases between. Looked up from germline, CDR1 is SGHDN and CDR2 is FVKESK.

The chain employs TRBV14 and TRBJ2-7, with D uncertain. Specimen: PBMCs or T cells enriched from blood (not recorded which). The TCR originated in a woman aged 25 to 45 who had been exposed to COVID-19. In nucleotides, the CDR3 is TGTGCCAGCAGCCAAGTTAACAGCTACGAGCAGTACTTC. It codes for CASSQVNSYEQYF.